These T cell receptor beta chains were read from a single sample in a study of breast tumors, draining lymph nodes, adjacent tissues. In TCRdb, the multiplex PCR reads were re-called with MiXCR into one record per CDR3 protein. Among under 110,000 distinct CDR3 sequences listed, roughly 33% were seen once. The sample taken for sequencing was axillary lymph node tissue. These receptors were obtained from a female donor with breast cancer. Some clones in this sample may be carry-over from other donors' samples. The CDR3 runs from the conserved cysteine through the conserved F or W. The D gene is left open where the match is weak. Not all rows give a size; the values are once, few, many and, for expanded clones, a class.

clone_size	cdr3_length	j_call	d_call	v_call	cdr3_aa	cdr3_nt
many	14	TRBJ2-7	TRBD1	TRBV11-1	CASSVDRGGYEQYF	TGTGCCAGCAGCGTGGACAGGGGAGGCTACGAGCAGTACTTC
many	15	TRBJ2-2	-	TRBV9	CASSVFEGESGELFF	TGTGCCAGCAGCGTATTCGAGGGTGAATCCGGGGAGCTGTTTTTT
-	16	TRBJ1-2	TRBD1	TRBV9	CASSQGDSFLNYGYTF	TGTGCCAGCAGCCAGGGGGACAGTTTCCTCAACTATGGCTACACCTTC
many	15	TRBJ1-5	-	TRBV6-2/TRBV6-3	CASSWGTDSNQPQHF	TGTGCCAGCAGTTGGGGGACGGATAGCAATCAGCCCCAGCATTTT
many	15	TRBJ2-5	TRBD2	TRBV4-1	CASSQLLPSGSAQYF	TGCGCCAGCAGCCAGCTACTCCCTAGCGGGAGCGCCCAGTACTTC
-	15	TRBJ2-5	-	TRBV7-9	CASSSALDIQETQYF	TGTGCCAGCAGCTCAGCGCTAGACATCCAAGAGACTCAGTACTTC
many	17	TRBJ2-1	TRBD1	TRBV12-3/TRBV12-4	CASSSRPGQGNYNEQFF	TGTGCCAGCAGTTCGCGACCGGGACAGGGAAATTACAATGAGCAGTTCTTC
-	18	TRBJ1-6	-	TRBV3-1	CASSRGSNRRRGTSPLHF	TGCGCCAGCAGCCGGGGCTCCAACAGACGCCGGGGAACGTCACCCCTCCACTTT
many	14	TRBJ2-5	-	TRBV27	CASSLIGGGKTQYF	TGTGCCAGCAGTTTAATAGGGGGCGGGAAGACCCAGTACTTC
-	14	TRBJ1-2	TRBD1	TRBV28	CASREGQAAYGHTF	TGTGCCAGCAGGGAGGGACAGGCGGCCTATGGCCACACCTTC
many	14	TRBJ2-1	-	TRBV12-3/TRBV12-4	CASSLGLGTDEQFF	TGTGCCAGCAGCTTAGGTCTGGGGACGGATGAGCAGTTCTTC
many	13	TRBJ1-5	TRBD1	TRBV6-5	CATQGGSNQPQHF	TGTGCCACCCAGGGGGGGAGCAATCAGCCCCAGCATTTT
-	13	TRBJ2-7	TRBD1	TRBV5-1	CASTATGGYEQYF	TGCGCCAGCACCGCGACAGGGGGCTACGAGCAGTACTTC
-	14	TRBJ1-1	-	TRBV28	CASSYPTGNTEAFF	TGTGCCAGCAGTTACCCGACAGGGAACACTGAAGCTTTCTTT
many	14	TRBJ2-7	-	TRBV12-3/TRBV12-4	CASSSRGKGYEQYF	TGTGCCAGCAGTTCACGTGGGAAGGGCTACGAGCAGTACTTC
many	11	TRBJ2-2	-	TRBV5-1	CARLRTGELFF	TGCGCCAGACTGCGTACCGGGGAGCTGTTTTTT
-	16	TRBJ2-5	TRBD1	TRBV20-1	CSATPGTGDFIETQYF	TGCAGTGCTACCCCTGGGACAGGAGATTTTATAGAGACCCAGTACTTC
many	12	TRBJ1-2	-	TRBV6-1	CASRPGHHGYTF	TGTGCCAGCAGACCGGGACATCATGGCTACACCTTC
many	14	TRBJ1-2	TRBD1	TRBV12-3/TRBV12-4	CASSPGTGDYGYTF	TGTGCCAGCAGCCCCGGGACAGGGGACTATGGCTACACCTTC